This T cell receptor (beta chain) was obtained from a study of cytomegalovirus exposure and HLA in healthy donors. Points from the study as a whole: Across donors, most TCRs were seen rarely, yet some public ones were widespread. A few of the chains that were CMV-associated were confirmed in vitro to be specific for CMV antigens.

The ends were cut back, 1 base at V and 2 bases at J, with 10 bases in the middle. Germline V gene lookup returns CDR1 MNHNS and CDR2 SASEGT. The CDR3 has 15 amino acids. On this clone itself: As yet, its antigen is unknown.

Clones were read by immunoSEQ multiplex PCR, and TCRdb kept only the in-frame ones, dropping some. The table shows around 130,000 clones, with under 90% occurring only once. The chain carries TRBV6-1 and TRBJ2-3; perhaps TRBD1 as D (6 bases). The sample was PBMCs. The clonotype originates from a man aged 25-40 years in good health and CMV-seronegative. The DNA of the CDR3 is TGTGCCAGCAGTGAAGGACAGGCGTTCACAGATACGCAGTATTTT. This translates into CASSEGQAFTDTQYF.